These 8 T cell receptor beta chains originate from one sample sequenced in a study of CXCR3-negative and CXCR3-positive naive CD8 T cells. Their antigen targets remain unknown. Points from the study as a whole: A higher hydrophobicity marked the TRB CDR3s of CXCR3-positive naive cells versus CXCR3-negative naive cells.

Preparation of TRB cDNA libraries relied on 5' RACE carrying UMI labels. TCRdb re-called the 5' RACE reads and gives one entry per CDR3 protein, without DNA. In total, the table holds 130,000 to 150,000 distinct CDR3 sequences. Sequenced input: naive CXCR3+ CD8+ T cells from blood. Subset defined: CD45RO-CCR7+CD27+CD95- naive CD8+ T cells expressing CXCR3 (TNR3+). These receptors were obtained from a human donor in good health. Some clones in this sample may be carry-over from other donors' samples.

The V gene is TRBV7-8, the J gene TRBJ1-2; TCRdb designates TRBD1, a call that cannot be tested without DNA. The CDR3 is 13 amino acids. From germline, CDR1 is SGHVS and CDR2 FQNEAQ. The CDR3 is CASSAGTGYGYTF.

The chain couples TRBV5-1 to TRBJ1-1; with no DNA, the TCRdb D assignment of TRBD1 cannot be verified. Germline lookup yields CDR1 SGHRS and CDR2 YFSETQ. This CDR3 contains 15 residues. CDR3 protein: CASRYGSGGETEAFF. Filled out from reference TRBV5-1 and TRBJ1-1, the complete variable domain reads KAGVTQTPRYLIKTRGQQVTLSCSPISGHRSVSWYQQTPGQGLQFLFEYFSETQRNKGNFPGRFSGRQFSNSRSEMNVSTLELGDSALYLCASRYGSGGETEAFFGQGTRLTVV.

This chain links TRBV3-1 with TRBJ1-2. The CDR3 has 16 residues. Per the germline V gene, CDR1 is LGHDT and CDR2 is YNNKEL (reference sequence). The chain's CDR3 is CASSQDLQAGGYGYTF.

This rearrangement joins TRBV7-9 to TRBJ2-5; as DNA is missing, the TRBD2 call by TCRdb cannot be tested. In germline, CDR1 is SEHNR, CDR2 FQNEAQ (reference sequence). CDR3 length: 14 residues. The CDR3 protein is CASSSRLGSETQYF.

The V call is TRBV5-4, the J call TRBJ2-2; TCRdb gives TRBD1 as the D gene, but with no DNA this cannot be confirmed. The CDR3 totals 16 residues. The germline gives CDR1 SGHNT, CDR2 YYREEE (reference sequence). CDR3 region: CASSLPGTDDTGELFF.

The chain is built from TRBV7-8 and TRBJ2-4. The CDR3 length is 14 residues. The germline gives CDR1 SGHVS, CDR2 FQNEAQ. CDR3 sequence: CASSLDLAKNIQYF.

The rearrangement joins TRBV4-2 to TRBJ2-3; with no DNA, the TCRdb D assignment of TRBD2 cannot be verified. The CDR3 sequence is 19 residues long. Germline V gene lookup returns CDR1 LGHNA and CDR2 YNFKEQ. CDR3 residues: CASSQPQLAGVLPPDTQYF.

The chain has TRBV20-1 and TRBJ2-7; with no DNA, the TCRdb D assignment of TRBD1 cannot be verified. CDR1 and CDR2 from the germline V gene are DFQATT and SNEGSKA (reference sequence). CDR3 length equals 12 residues. Here the CDR3 reads CSVGGDDYEQYF.